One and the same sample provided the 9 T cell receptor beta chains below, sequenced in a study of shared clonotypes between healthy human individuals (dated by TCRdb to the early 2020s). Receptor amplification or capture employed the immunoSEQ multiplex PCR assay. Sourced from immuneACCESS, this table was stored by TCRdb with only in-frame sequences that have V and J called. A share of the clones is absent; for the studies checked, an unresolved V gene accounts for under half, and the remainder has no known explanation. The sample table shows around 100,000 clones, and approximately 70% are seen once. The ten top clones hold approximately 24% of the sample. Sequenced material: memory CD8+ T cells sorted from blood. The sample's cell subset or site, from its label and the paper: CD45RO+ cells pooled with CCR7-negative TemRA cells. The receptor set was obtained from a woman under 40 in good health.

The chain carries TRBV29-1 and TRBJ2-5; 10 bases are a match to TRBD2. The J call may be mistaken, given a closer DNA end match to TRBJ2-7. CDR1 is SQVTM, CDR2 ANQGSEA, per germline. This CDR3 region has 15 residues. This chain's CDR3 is CSVDLAGGDSYEQYF. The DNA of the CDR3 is TGCAGCGTGGACTTAGCGGGAGGCGACTCCTACGAGCAGTACTTC.

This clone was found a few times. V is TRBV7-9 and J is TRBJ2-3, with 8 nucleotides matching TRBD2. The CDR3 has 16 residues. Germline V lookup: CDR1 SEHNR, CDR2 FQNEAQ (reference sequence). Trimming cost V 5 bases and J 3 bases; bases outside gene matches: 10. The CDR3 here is CASSTVAGRFTDTQYF. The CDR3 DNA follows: TGTGCCAGCAGCACCGTAGCGGGAAGGTTTACAGATACGCAGTATTTT. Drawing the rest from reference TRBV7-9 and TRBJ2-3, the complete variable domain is DTGVSQNPRHKITKRGQNVTFRCDPISEHNRLYWYRQTLGQGPEFLTYFQNEAQLEKSRLLSDRFSAERPKGSFSTLEIQRTEQGDSAMYLCASSTVAGRFTDTQYFGPGTRLTVL.

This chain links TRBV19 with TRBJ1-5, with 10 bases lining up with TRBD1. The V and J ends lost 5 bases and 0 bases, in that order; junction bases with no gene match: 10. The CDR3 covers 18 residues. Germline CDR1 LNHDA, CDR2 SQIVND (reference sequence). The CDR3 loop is CASSGDRGFESSNQPQHF. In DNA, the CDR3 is TGTGCCAGTAGTGGGGACAGGGGTTTTGAGAGTAGCAATCAGCCCCAGCATTTT.

CDR3: CASISRLQVTNTEAFF. The CDR3 DNA reads as TGTGCCAGTATCTCACGTCTTCAGGTGACGAACACTGAAGCTTTCTTT. V is TRBV5-3 and J is TRBJ1-1; D remains unclear. TRBV5-3 is treated as an ORF (open reading frame) with a function not yet certain. The V end was cut by 8 bases, the J end by 1 base, with 21 bases between. The CDR3 has 16 residues.

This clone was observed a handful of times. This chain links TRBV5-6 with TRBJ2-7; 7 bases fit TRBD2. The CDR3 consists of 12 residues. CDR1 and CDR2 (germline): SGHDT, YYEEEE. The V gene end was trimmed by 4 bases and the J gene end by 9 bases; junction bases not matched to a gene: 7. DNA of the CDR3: TGTGCCAGCAGCCCGGGGGGTGGCGGGCAGTACTTC. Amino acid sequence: CASSPGGGGQYF.

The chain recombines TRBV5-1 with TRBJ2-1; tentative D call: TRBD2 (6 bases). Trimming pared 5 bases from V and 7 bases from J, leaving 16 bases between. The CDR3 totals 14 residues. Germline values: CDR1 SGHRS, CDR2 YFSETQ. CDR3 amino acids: CASSMRDTGNEQFF. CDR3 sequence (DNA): TGCGCCAGCAGTATGCGGGATACCGGGAATGAGCAGTTCTTC.

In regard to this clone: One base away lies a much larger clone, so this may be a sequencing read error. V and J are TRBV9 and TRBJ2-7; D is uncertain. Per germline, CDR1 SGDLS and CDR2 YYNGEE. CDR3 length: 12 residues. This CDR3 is CSSSSDGYEQYF. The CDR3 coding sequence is TGTTCCAGCAGTTCCGACGGGTACGAGCAGTACTTC.

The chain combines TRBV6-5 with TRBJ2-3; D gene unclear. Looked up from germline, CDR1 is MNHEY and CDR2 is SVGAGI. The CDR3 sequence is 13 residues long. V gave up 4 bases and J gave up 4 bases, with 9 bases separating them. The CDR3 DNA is TGTGCCAGCAGTTCAGAGTTCGCAGATACGCAGTATTTT. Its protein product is CASSSEFADTQYF.

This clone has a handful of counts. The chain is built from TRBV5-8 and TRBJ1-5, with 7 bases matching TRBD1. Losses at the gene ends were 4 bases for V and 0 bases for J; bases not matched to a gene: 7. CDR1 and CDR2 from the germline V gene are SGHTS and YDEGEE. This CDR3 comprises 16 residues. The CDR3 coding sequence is TGTGCCAGCAGCGCGGGACAGATCTATAGCAATCAGCCCCAGCATTTT. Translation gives CASSAGQIYSNQPQHF.